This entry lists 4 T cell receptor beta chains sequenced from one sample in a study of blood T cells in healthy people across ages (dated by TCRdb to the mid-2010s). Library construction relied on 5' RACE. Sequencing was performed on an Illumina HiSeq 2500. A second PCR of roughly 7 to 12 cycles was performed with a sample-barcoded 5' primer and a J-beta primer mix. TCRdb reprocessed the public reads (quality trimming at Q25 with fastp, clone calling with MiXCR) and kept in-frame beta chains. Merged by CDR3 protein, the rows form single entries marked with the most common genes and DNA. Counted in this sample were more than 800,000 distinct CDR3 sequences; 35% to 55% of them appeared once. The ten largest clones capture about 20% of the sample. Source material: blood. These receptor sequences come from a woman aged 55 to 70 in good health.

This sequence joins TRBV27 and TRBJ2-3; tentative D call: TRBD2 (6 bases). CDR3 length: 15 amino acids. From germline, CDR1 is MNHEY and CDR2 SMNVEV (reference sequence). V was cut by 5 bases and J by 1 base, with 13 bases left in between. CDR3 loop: CASSPGGFGTDTQYF. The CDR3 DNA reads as TGTGCCAGCAGTCCTGGGGGGTTTGGCACAGATACGCAGTATTTT.

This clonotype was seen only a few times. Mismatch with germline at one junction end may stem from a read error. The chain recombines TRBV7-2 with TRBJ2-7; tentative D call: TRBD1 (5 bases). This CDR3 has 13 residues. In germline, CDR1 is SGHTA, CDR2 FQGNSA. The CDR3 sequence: CAGSPGPAYEQYF. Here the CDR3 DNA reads TGTGCCGGCAGCCCAGGGCCCGCCTACGAGCAGTACTTC. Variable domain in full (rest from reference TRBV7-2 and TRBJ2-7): GAGVSQSPSNKVTEKGKDVELRCDPISGHTALYWYRQSLGQGLEFLIYFQGNSAPDKSGLPSDRFSAERTGGSVSTLTIQRTQQEDSAVYLCAGSPGPAYEQYFGPGTRLTVT.

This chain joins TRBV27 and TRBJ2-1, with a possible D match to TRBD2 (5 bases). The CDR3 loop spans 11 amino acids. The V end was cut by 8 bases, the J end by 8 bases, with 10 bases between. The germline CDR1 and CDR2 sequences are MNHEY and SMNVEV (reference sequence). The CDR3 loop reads CASGGGYEQFF. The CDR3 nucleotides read TGTGCCAGCGGAGGTGGGTATGAGCAGTTCTTC.

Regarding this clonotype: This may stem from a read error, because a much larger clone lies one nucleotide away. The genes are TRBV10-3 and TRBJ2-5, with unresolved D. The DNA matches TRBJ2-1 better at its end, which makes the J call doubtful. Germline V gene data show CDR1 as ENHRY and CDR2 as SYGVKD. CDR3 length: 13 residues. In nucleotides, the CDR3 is TGTGCCATCAGTGACGGGCCCCAAGAGACCCAGTTCTTC. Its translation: CAISDGPQETQFF.